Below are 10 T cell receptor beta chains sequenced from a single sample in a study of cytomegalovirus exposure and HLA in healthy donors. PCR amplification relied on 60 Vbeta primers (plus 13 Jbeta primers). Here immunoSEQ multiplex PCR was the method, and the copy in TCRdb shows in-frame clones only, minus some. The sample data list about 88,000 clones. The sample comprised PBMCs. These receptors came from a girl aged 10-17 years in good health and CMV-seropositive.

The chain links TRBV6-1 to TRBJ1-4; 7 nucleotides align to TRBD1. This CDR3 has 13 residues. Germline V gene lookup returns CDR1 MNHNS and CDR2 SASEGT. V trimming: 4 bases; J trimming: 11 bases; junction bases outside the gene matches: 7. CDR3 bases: TGTGCCAGCAGTGGAGAGGACAGGTCGAAACTGTTTTTT. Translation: CASSGEDRSKLFF.

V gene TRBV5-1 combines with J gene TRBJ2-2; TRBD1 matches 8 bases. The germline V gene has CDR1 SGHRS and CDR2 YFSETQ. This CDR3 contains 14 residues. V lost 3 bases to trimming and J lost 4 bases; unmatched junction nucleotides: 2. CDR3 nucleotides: TGCGCCAGCAGCTGGACAGGGCCCACCGGGGAGCTGTTTTTT. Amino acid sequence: CASSWTGPTGELFF.

Here the CDR3 DNA reads TGCGCCAGCAGCCAAGATGTGGCAGGATCTTTTAACTATGGCTACACCTTC. It encodes CASSQDVAGSFNYGYTF. This chain connects TRBV4-3 to TRBJ1-2; D remains ambiguous. Germline V gene sequence: CDR1 LGHNA, CDR2 YSLEER. The CDR3 extends over 17 amino acids. V was pared by 0 bases and J by 1 base, with 15 bases between.

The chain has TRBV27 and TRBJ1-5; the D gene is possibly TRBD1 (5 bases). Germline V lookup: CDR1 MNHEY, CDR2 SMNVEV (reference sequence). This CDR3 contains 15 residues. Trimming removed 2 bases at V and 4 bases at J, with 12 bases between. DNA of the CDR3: TGTGCCAGCAGTTTAGGGGGGGTGGGAAATCAGCCCCAGCATTTT. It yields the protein CASSLGGVGNQPQHF.

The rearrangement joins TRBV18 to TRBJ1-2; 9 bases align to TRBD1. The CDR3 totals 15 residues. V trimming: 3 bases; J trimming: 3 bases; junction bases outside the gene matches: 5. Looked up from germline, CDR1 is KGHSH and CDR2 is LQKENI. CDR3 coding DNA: TGTGCCAGCTCACCCGGGACAGGGACGGACTATGGCTACACCTTC. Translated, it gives CASSPGTGTDYGYTF.

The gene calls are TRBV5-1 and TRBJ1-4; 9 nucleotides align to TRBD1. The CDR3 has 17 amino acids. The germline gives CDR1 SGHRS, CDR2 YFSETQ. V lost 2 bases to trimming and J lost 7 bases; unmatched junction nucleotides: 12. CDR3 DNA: TGCGCCAGCAGCTTTAGCCCTGTGGGACAGGGCAGTGAAAAACTGTTTTTT. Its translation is CASSFSPVGQGSEKLFF.

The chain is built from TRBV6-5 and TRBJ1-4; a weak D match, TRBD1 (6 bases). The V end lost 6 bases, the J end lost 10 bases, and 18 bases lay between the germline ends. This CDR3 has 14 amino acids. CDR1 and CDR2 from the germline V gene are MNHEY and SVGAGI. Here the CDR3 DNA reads TGTGCCAGCAGGCTGGGACAAGGGATAGGAAAACTGTTTTTT. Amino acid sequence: CASRLGQGIGKLFF.

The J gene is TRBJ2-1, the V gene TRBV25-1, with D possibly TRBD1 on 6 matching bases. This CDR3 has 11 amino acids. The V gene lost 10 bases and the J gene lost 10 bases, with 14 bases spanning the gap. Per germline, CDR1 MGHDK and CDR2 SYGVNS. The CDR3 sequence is CATHQGWEQFF. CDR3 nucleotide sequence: TGTGCCACGCACCAGGGGTGGGAGCAGTTCTTC.

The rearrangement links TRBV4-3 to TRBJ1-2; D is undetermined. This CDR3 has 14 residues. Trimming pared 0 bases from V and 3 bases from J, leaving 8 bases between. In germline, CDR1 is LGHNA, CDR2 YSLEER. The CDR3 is CASSQDRNYYGYTF. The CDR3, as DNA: TGCGCCAGCAGCCAAGATAGAAATTACTATGGCTACACCTTC.

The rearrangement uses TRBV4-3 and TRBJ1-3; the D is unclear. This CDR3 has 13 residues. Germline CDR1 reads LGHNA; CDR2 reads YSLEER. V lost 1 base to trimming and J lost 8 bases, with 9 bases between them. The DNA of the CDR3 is TGCGCCAGCAGCCAAGTTGAGGCGGACACCATATATTTT. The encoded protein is CASSQVEADTIYF.